This entry lists 9 T cell receptor beta chains sequenced from one sample in a study of blood T cell repertoires in COVID-19. Profiling relied on immunoSEQ multiplex PCR, and the TCRdb table lists in-frame clones only, not all of them. The sample has about 82,000 clones, around 80% seen once. Sequenced material: peripheral blood. The receptors here all came from a woman aged 60-75 years with acute or convalescent COVID-19.

This sequence joins TRBV6-5 and TRBJ1-2; 8 bases fit TRBD1. The CDR3 loop spans 12 amino acids. The V gene end was trimmed by 6 bases and the J gene end by 6 bases; junction bases not matched to a gene: 3. The germline V gene encodes CDR1 MNHEY and CDR2 SVGAGI. CDR3 bases: TGTGCCAGCAGGACAGGGGTGGATGGCTACACCTTC. It yields the protein CASRTGVDGYTF.

The chain couples TRBV5-1 to TRBJ1-1; D call uncertain. V lost 2 bases to trimming and J lost 5 bases, with 7 bases between them. The V gene's germline CDR1 is SGHRS and CDR2 YFSETQ. This CDR3 contains 12 residues. The CDR3 DNA is TGCGCCAGCAGCTTCACGAGGACTGAAGCTTTCTTT. Translated, it gives CASSFTRTEAFF.

The chain is built from TRBV24-1 and TRBJ1-2, with 8 bases fitting TRBD1. The junction had 4 bases not matched to a gene; V was cut back by 7 bases and J by 4 bases. Germline lookup yields CDR1 KGHDR and CDR2 SFDVKD. The CDR3 is 13 amino acids. The CDR3 nucleotides read TGTGCCACCAGCATACAGGGGGGCTATGGCTACACCTTC. Translated: CATSIQGGYGYTF.

The chain carries TRBV11-3 and TRBJ2-1; D is undetermined. The ends were cut back, 3 bases at V and 5 bases at J, with 5 bases in the middle. The CDR3 contains 12 residues. Germline CDR1 SGHNT, CDR2 YENEEA. DNA of the CDR3: TGTGCCAGCAGCTTCGGTCACAATGAGCAGTTCTTC. As protein: CASSFGHNEQFF.

The rearrangement links TRBV5-1 to TRBJ1-2; 10 bases are a match to TRBD1. The CDR3 consists of 18 residues. The junction had 12 bases not matched to a gene; V was cut back by 0 bases and J by 4 bases. The germline V gene encodes CDR1 SGHRS and CDR2 YFSETQ. CDR3 nucleotide sequence: TGCGCCAGCAGCTTGGACCTTCCGGGACAGGGGTCCACCTATGGCTACACCTTC. Its translation: CASSLDLPGQGSTYGYTF.

This chain links TRBV9 with TRBJ2-1; a weak D match, TRBD2 (6 bases). Looked up from germline, CDR1 is SGDLS and CDR2 is YYNGEE. The CDR3 is made up of 19 amino acids. The V end lost 1 base, the J end lost 0 bases, and 20 bases lay between the germline ends. The CDR3 reads CASSVRGGDDGGSYNEQFF. The DNA of the CDR3 is TGTGCCAGCAGCGTACGAGGAGGGGACGATGGTGGCTCCTACAATGAGCAGTTCTTC.

CDR3 residues: CATSDPPRGDEQYF. The DNA for the CDR3 is TGTGCCACCAGTGATCCACCCAGGGGAGACGAGCAGTACTTC. The chain couples TRBV24-1 to TRBJ2-7, with D perhaps matching TRBD1 (6 bases). V was clipped by 3 bases and J by 5 bases, with 13 bases between them. This CDR3 spans 14 amino acids. CDR1 and CDR2 (germline): KGHDR, SFDVKD.

The chain carries TRBV5-1 and TRBJ2-4; D gene uncertain. Germline lookup yields CDR1 SGHRS and CDR2 YFSETQ. The CDR3 consists of 13 residues. V dropped 0 bases and J dropped 5 bases, with 6 bases sitting between them. The CDR3 sequence: CASSLAPENIQYF. DNA for the CDR3: TGCGCCAGCAGCTTGGCCCCCGAAAACATTCAGTACTTC.

The rearrangement uses TRBV11-2 and TRBJ1-1; a weak D match, TRBD1 (6 bases). V lost 3 bases to trimming and J lost 0 bases, with 8 bases between them. The CDR3 spans 14 residues. CDR1 and CDR2 (germline): SGHAT, FQNNGV. This CDR3 reads CASSLTGLNTEAFF. As DNA, the CDR3 is TGTGCCAGCAGCTTGACAGGATTGAACACTGAAGCTTTCTTT.